This TCR beta chain was identified during a study of control samples from healthy donors and cancer patients (dated by TCRdb to the early 2020s). The library came from the immunoSEQ multiplex PCR assay. TCRdb stores this immuneACCESS table with in-frame sequences only. Part of the clones is absent; in the studies checked, under half of the shortfall reflects unresolved V genes, and no reason is known for the rest. In all, the sample holds 90,000 or so clones, and 85% to 90% of those were seen once. The ten largest clones capture 6.5% to 8% of the sample. As to this clone: Its antigen specificity is not known. Base qualities are missing; no much larger clone stands one base away.

The CDR3 starts with the cysteine, ends with the phenylalanine, and has 21 residues. Here the CDR3 DNA is all that survives: 63 bases in frame from base 1. Reading the germline V gene gives CDR1 MGHRA and CDR2 YSYEKL. Trimming removed 4 bases from V and 0 bases from J, leaving 25 bases between the germline ends. Sequenced material: blood. The chain is assembled from TRBV4-1 and TRBJ2-6; possibly the D gene is TRBD2, per 6 matching bases. The clonotype originates from an older woman in good health. The DNA reads as follows: TGCGCCAGCAGCCTAGGGACCCCGCCCCCAGGGAGGTACTCTGGGGCCAACGTCCTGACTTTC. It translates as CASSLGTPPPGRYSGANVLTF.